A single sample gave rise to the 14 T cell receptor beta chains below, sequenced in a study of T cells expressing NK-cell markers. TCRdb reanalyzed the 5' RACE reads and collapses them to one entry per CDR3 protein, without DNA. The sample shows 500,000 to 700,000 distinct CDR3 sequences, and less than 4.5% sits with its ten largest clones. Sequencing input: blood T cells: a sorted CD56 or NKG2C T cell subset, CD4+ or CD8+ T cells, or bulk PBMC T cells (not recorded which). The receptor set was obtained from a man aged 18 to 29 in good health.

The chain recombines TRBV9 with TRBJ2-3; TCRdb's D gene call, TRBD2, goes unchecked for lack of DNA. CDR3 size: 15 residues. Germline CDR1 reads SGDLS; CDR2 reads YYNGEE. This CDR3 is CASSPIAASTDTQYF.

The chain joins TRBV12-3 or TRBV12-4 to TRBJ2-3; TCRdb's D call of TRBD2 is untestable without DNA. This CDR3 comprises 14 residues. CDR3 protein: CASSTGTSGKRQYF.

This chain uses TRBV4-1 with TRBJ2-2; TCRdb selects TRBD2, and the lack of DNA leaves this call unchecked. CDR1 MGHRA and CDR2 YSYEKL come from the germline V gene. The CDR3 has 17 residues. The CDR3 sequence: CASSQPPSDANTGELFF.

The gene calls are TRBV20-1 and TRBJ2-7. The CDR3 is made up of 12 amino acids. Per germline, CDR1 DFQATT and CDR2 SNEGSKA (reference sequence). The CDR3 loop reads CSSGQSSYEQYF.

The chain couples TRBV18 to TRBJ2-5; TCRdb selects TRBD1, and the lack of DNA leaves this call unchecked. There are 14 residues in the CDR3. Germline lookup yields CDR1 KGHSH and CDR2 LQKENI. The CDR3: CASSLWTGIETQYF. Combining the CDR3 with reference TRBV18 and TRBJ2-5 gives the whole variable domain NAGVMQNPRHLVRRRGQEARLRCSPMKGHSHVYWYRQLPEEGLKFMVYLQKENIIDESGMPKERFSAEFPKEGPSILRIQQVVRGDSAAYFCASSLWTGIETQYFGPGTRLLVL.

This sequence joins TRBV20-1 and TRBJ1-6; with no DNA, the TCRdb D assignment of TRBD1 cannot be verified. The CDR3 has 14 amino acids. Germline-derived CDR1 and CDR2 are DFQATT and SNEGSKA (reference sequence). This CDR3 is CSASGDIYNSPLHF.

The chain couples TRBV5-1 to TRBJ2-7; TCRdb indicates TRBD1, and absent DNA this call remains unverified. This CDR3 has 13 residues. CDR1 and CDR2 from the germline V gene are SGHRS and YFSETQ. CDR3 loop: CASSLEGQSGQYF.

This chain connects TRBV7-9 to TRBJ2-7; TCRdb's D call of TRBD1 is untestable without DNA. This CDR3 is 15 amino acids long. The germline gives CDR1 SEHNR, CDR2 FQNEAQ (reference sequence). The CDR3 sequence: CASSLAEGHSYEQYF.

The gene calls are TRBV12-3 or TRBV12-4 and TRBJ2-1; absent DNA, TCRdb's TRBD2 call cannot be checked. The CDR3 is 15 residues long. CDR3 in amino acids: CASSFGSGSYNEQFF.

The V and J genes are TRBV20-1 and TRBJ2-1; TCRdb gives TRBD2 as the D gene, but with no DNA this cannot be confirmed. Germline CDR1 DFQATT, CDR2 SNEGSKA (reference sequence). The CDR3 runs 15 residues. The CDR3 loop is CSARGRAGGSDEQFF.

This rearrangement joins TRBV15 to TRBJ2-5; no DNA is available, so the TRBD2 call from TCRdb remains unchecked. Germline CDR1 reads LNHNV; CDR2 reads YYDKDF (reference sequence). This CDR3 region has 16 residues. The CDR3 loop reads CATSRLPWGYGETQYF.

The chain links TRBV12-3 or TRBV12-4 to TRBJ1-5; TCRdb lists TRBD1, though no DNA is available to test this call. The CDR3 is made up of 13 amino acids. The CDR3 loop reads CASSSMAPQPQHF.

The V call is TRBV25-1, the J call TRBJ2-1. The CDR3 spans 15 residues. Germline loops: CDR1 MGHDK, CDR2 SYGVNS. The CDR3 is CASSEGLSSYNEQFF.

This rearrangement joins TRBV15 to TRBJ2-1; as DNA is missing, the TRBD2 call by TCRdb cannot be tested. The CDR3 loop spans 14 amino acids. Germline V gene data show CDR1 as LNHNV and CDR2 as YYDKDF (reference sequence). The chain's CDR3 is CATSAYSSANEQFF.